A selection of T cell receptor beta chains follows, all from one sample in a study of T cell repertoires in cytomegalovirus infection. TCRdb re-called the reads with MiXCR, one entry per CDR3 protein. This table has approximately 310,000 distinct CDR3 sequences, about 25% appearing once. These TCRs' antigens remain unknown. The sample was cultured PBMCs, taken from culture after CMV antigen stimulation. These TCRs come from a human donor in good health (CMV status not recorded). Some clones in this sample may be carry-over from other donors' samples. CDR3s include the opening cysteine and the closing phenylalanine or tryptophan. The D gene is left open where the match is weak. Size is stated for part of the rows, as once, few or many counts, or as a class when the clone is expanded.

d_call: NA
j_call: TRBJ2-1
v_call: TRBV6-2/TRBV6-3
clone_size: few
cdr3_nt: TGTGCCAGCAGTTACTCGATTAGCGCTACCTACAATGAGCAGTTCTTC
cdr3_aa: CASSYSISATYNEQFF

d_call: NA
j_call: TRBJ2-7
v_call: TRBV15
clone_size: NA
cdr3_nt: TGTGCCACCAGCAGACCCGGGGGTGACTACGAGCAGTACTTC
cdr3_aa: CATSRPGGDYEQYF

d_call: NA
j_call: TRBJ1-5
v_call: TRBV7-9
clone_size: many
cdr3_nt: TGTGCCAGCAGCTTAGTACTCAGGGGACGCAATCAGCCCCAGCATTTT
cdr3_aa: CASSLVLRGRNQPQHF

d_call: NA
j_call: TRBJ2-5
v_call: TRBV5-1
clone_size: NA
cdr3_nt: TGCGCCAGCAGCCCCACTGGACGGAACCAAGAGACCCAGTACTTC
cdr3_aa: CASSPTGRNQETQYF

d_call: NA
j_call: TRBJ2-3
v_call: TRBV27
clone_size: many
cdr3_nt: TGTGCCAGCAGCTCTCGGACAGATACGCAGTATTTT
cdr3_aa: CASSSRTDTQYF

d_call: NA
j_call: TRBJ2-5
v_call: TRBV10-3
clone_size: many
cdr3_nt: TGTGCCATCAGTGCCGGGCCCCAAGAGACCCAGTACTTC
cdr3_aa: CAISAGPQETQYF

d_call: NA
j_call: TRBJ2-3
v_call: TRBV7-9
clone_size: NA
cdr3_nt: TGTGCCAGCAGCTTAGTGGTGGGAGTGGCAGATACGCAGTATTTT
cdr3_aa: CASSLVVGVADTQYF

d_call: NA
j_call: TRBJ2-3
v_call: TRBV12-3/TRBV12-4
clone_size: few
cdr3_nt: TGTGCCAGCAGTAGAGACTCGTTAAGCACAGATACGCAGTATTTT
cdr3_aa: CASSRDSLSTDTQYF

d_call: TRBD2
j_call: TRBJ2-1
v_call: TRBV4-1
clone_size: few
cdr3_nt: TGCGCCAGCAGCCTCGATACCCTCGGGACTAGCGGTTTTTCCTACAATGAGCAGTTCTTC
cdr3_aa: CASSLDTLGTSGFSYNEQFF

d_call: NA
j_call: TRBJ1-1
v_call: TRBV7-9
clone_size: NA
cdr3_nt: TGTGCCAGCAGCCTACCGAGGGGGGTGGGGACTGAAGCTTTCTTT
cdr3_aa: CASSLPRGVGTEAFF

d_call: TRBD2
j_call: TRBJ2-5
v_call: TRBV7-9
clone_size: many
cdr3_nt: TGTGCCAGCAGCTTAGTCGGGGAGGGGTCAGAGACCCAGTACTTC
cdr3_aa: CASSLVGEGSETQYF

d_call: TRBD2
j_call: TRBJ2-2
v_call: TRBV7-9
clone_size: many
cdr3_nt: TGTGCCAGCAGCCCAAGGACTAGCGGGAGAGGGTCGACAACCGACACCGGGGAGCTGTTTTTT
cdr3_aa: CASSPRTSGRGSTTDTGELFF

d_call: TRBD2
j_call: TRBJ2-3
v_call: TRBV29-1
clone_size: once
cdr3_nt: TGCAGCGTTGAGACTAGCGGAATATCTAGCACAGATACGCAGTATTTT
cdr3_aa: CSVETSGISSTDTQYF

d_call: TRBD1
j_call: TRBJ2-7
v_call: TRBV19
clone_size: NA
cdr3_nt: TGTGCCAGTAGTTGGGGACAGGGTGATTTCTACGAGCAGTACTTC
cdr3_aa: CASSWGQGDFYEQYF

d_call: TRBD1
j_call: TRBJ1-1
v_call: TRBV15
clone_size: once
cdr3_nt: TGTGCCACCAGCAGAGATGGGTGGGACAGTACCAACACTGAAGCTTTCTTT
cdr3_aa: CATSRDGWDSTNTEAFF

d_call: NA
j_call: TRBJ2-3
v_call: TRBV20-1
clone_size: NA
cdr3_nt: TGCAGTGCTAGAGATCCCGCCACCAACACAGATACGCAGTATTTT
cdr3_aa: CSARDPATNTDTQYF

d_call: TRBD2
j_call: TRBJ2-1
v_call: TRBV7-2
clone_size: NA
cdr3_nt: TGTGCCAGCAGCTTAAGTAGCGGGACAAAAAATGAGCAGTTCTTC
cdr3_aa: CASSLSSGTKNEQFF

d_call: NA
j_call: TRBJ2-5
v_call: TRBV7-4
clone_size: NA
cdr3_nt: TGTGCCAGCAGCTTAGTTCGGGGGGGACAGCAAGAGACCCAGTACTTC
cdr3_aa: CASSLVRGGQQETQYF

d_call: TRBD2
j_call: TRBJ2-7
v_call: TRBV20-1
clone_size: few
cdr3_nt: TGCAGTGCCCATAGCGGGAGGGCCCTCTCCGAGCAGTACTTC
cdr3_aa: CSAHSGRALSEQYF

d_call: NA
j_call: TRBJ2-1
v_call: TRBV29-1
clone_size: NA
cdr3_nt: TGCAGCACCGGTGCGGTCAATGAGCAGTTCTTC
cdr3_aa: CSTGAVNEQFF

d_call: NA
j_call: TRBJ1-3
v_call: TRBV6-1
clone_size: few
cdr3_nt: TGTGCCACCAGGCGCTCAGGGTTGGCTGGAAACACCATATATTTT
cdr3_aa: CATRRSGLAGNTIYF

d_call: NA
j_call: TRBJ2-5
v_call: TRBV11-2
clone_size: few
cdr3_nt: TGTGCCAGCAGCTTGGGGGGGGCGAGGGAGACCCAGTACTTC
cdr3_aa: CASSLGGARETQYF

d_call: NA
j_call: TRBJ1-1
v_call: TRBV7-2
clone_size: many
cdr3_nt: TGTGCCAGCAGCCCCAGGGGTCCGAGAAACACTGAAGCTTTCTTT
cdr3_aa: CASSPRGPRNTEAFF

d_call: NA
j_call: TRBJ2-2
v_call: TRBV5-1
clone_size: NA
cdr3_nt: TGCGCCAGCAGCTTATGGGGAGCGAACACCGGGGAGCTGTTTTTT
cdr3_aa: CASSLWGANTGELFF

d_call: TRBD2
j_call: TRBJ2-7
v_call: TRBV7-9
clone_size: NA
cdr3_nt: TGTGCCAGCAGCCCCGGGACTAGCCCAATTTATGAGCAGTACTTC
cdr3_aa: CASSPGTSPIYEQYF

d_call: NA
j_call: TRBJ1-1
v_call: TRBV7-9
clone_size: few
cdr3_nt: TGTGCCAGCAGCTTACCGGGGGTGGTCACTGAAGCTTTCTTT
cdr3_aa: CASSLPGVVTEAFF

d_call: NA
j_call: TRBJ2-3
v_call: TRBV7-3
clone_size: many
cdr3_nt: TGTGCCAGCAGCAAGGGACCCTCCACAGATACGCAGTATTTT
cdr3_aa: CASSKGPSTDTQYF

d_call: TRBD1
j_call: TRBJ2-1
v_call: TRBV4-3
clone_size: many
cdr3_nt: TGCGCCAGCAGCCAAGACCCCACGGGGACAGGGGGTTACAATGAGCAGTTCTTC
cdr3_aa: CASSQDPTGTGGYNEQFF

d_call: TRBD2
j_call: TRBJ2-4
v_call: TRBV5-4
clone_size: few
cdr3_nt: TGTGCCAGCAGCCGGACTAGCGGGAACAAAAACATTCAGTACTTC
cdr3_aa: CASSRTSGNKNIQYF

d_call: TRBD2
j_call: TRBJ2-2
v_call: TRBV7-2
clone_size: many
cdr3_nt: TGTGCCAGCAGCCCCCGACTAGCGGGACCACGAAACTCTGGGGAGCTGTTTTTT
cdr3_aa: CASSPRLAGPRNSGELFF

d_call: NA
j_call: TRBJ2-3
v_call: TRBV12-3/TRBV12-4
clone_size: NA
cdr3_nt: TGTGCCAGCCTTCGGGGGAGCACAGATACGCAGTATTTT
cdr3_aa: CASLRGSTDTQYF

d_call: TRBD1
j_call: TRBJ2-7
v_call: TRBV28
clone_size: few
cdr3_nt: TGTGCCAGCAGGTTCATGGGACAGAGTCCCTCCTACGAGCAGTACTTC
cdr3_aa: CASRFMGQSPSYEQYF

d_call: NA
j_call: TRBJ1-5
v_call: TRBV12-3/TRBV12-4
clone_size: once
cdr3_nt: TGTGCCAGCAGACATCGCAATCAGCCCCAGCATTTT
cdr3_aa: CASRHRNQPQHF

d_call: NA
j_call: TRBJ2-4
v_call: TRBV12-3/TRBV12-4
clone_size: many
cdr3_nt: TGTGCCAGCAGACAGGACAACAAAAACATTCAGTACTTC
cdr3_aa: CASRQDNKNIQYF

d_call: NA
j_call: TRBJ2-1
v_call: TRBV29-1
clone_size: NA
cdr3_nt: TGCAGCGCCCACTCTCCAGGTCAGGGAGACAATGAGCAGTTCTTC
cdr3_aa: CSAHSPGQGDNEQFF

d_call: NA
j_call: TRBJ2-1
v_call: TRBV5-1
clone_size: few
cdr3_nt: TGCGCCAGCAGCTTGGCCTCATCGGGGCCCTCCTACAATGAGCAGTTCTTC
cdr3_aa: CASSLASSGPSYNEQFF

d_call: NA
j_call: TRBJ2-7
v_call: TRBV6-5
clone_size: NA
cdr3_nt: TGTGCCAGCAGCCCCGGGGCCTACGAGCAGTACTTC
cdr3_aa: CASSPGAYEQYF

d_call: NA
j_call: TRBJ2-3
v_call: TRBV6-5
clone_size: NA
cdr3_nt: TGTGCCAGCAGTTACTCTGGCACAGATACGCAGTATTTT
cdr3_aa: CASSYSGTDTQYF

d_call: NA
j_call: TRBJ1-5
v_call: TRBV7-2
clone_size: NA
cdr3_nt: TGTGCCAGCAGTCCGACAGATACGCAGCATTTT
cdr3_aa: CASSPTDTQHF

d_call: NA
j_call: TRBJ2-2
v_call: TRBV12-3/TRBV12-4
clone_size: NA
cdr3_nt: TGTGCCAGCAGTTACCTCGGATCCCGGGAGCTGTTTTTT
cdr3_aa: CASSYLGSRELFF

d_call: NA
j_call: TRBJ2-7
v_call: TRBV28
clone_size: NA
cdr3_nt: TGTGCCAGCAGTTCCGCCGGGACTCTCTACGAGCAGTACTTC
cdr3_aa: CASSSAGTLYEQYF

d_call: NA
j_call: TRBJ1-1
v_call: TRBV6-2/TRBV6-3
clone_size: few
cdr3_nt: TGTGCCAGCAGGGAGGTCGGGGGGCACACTGAAGCTTTCTTT
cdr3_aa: CASREVGGHTEAFF

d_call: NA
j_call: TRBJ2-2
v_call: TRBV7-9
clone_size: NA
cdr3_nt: TGTGCCAGCAGCTTCGGGTCCCACACCGGGGAGCTGTTTTTT
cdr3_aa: CASSFGSHTGELFF

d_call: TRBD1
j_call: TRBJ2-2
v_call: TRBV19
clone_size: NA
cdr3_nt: TGTGCCAGTAGTCTCCTCCGACAGGGTAGGAACACCGGGGAGCTGTTTTTT
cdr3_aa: CASSLLRQGRNTGELFF

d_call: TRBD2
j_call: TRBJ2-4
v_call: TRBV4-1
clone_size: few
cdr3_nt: TGCGCCAGCAGCCAAACCTTGACTAGCGGGACAGGAAACATTCAGTACTTC
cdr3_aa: CASSQTLTSGTGNIQYF

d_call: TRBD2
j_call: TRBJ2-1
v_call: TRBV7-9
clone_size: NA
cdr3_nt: TGTGCCAGCGGGGGCGGTTTAGCGGGAGACAAGCAGTTCTTC
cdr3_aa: CASGGGLAGDKQFF

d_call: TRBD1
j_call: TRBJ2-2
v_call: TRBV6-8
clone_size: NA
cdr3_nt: TGTGCCAGCACTTTCTACAGGGGATCTGGCGGGGAGCTGTTTTTT
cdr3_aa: CASTFYRGSGGELFF

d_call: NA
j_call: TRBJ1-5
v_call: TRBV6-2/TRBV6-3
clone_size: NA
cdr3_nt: TGTGCCAGCAGTTACGTAAGGGATCAGCCCCAGCATTTT
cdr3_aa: CASSYVRDQPQHF

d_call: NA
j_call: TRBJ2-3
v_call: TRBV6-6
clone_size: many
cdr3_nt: TGTGCCAGCAGTTACTCAGATACGCAGTATTTT
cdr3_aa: CASSYSDTQYF

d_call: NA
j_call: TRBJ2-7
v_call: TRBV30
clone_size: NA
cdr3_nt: TGTGCCTGGAGCTTCTCAGACGAGCAGTACTTC
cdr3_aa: CAWSFSDEQYF

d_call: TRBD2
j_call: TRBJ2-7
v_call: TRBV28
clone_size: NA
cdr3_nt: TGTGCCAGCAGTTTACCTAGCGGGACTTCCTACGAGCAGTACTTC
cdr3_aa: CASSLPSGTSYEQYF

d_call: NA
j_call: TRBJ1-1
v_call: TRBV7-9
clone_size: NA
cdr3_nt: TGTGCCAGCAGCTTTCCCCCTTACGGGAACACTGAAGCTTTCTTT
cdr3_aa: CASSFPPYGNTEAFF

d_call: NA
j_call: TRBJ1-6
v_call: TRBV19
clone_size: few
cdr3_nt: TGTGCCAGTAGTATAGATCGAAGACTCAAGAATTCACCCCTCCACTTT
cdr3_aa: CASSIDRRLKNSPLHF